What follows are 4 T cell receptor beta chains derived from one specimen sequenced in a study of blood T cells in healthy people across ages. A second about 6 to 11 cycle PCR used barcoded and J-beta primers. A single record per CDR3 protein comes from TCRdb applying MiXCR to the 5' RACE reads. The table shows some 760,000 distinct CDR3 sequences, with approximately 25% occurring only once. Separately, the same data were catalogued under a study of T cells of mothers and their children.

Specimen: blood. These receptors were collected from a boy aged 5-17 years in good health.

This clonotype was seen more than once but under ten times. CDR3 in amino acids: CASSQEGQGSGTEAFF. For the CDR3, the DNA is TGCGCCAGCAGCCAAGAAGGCCAGGGGTCTGGCACTGAAGCTTTCTTT. This chain links TRBV4-1 with TRBJ1-1, with TRBD1 as a possible D gene (6 bases). The V gene's germline CDR1 is MGHRA and CDR2 YSYEKL. There are 16 residues in the CDR3. Deletions cut 0 bases from V and 4 bases from J, with 15 bases between.

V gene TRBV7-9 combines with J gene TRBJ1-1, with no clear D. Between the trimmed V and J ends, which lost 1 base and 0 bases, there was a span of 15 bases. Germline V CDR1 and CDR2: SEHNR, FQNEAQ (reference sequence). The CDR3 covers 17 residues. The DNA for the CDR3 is TGTGCCAGCAGCTTAGAAGGCGGTACATTCATGAACACTGAAGCTTTCTTT. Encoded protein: CASSLEGGTFMNTEAFF.

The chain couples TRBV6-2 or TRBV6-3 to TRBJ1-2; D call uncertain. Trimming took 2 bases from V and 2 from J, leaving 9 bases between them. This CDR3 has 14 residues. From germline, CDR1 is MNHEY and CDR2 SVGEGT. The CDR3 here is CASSYEGRNYGYTF. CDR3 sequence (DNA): TGTGCCAGCAGTTACGAAGGCCGAAACTATGGCTACACCTTC.

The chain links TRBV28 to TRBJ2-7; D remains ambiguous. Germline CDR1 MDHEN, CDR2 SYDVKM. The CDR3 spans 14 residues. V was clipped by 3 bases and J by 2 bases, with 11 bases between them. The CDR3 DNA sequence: TGTGCCAGCAGTTTCAAACCTATTCCCTACGAGCAGTACTTC. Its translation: CASSFKPIPYEQYF.